The rows below give T cell receptor beta chains drawn from one sample of a study of CD8 T cells in ankylosing spondylitis. Via MiXCR, TCRdb re-called the 5' RACE reads, giving one row per CDR3 protein. The data show 250,000 to 300,000 distinct CDR3 sequences, with approximately 20% seen just once and about 8% held by the top ten. Material: blood, either unsorted or a sorted T cell fraction (not recorded which). Receptors originate from a male donor with ankylosing spondylitis or in good health (not recorded which). CDR3s include the opening cysteine and the closing phenylalanine or tryptophan.

J gene	V gene	CDR3 protein
TRBJ2-3	TRBV4-1	CASSQVTTITSTDTQYF
TRBJ1-2	TRBV12-3/TRBV12-4	CASTLRLRNNYGYTF
TRBJ1-2	TRBV10-3	CTTHPPTGGQYGYTF
TRBJ2-5	TRBV24-1	CATSAHKQETQYF
TRBJ1-1	TRBV18	CASSPPGQMNTEAFF
TRBJ2-1	TRBV5-1	CASSHSGGPSNEQFF
TRBJ1-5	TRBV28	CASRSDTGGQPQHF
TRBJ2-2	TRBV7-7	CASSLGQGVTGELFF
TRBJ2-3	TRBV21-1	CASSKGNRDTQYF
TRBJ2-2	TRBV3-1	CASSQPLATGELFF
TRBJ2-3	TRBV7-6	CASSLYEADTQYF
TRBJ2-5	TRBV20-1	CSTGQNQETQYF
TRBJ1-4	TRBV6-1	CASSEARWTANEKLFF
TRBJ1-2	TRBV28	CASKNTGAQGLGYTF
TRBJ1-1	TRBV29-1	CSVSRTGWDTEAFF
TRBJ2-1	TRBV5-1	CASSGRTSGRSGYYNEQFF
TRBJ1-1	TRBV7-2	CASSPRTGWFHTEAFF
TRBJ1-1	TRBV6-1	CASRPDRERGEAFF
TRBJ2-2	TRBV25-1	CASLPPGIVNTGELFF
TRBJ2-2	TRBV18	CASSPGQLNTGELFF
TRBJ1-1	TRBV4-1	CASSQDLWTGNTEAFF
TRBJ2-2	TRBV7-2	CASSPSEGRKGELFF
TRBJ1-1	TRBV7-6	CASSLGDGTEAFF
TRBJ2-5	TRBV20-1	CSAGWGTQYF
TRBJ1-2	TRBV20-1	CSAVDMGDYGYTF
TRBJ1-2	TRBV3-1	CTSSQVTGRGYGYTF
TRBJ2-1	TRBV7-6	CASSITGTSAYNEQFF
TRBJ2-2	TRBV5-1	CASSEDRGGTGELFF
TRBJ2-2	TRBV7-3	CASSPQGVGTGELFF